A selection of T cell receptor beta chains follows, all from one sample in a study of T cell changes during pregnancy in multiple sclerosis. TCRdb keeps only in-frame clones here, not all; method: immunoSEQ multiplex PCR. The table lists 90,000 to 120,000 clones, about 90% of them singletons. This specimen consisted of peripheral blood, obtained in the third trimester of pregnancy. The receptors derive from a female donor in good health, enrolled as a control in a pregnancy study. Both conserved end residues are part of each CDR3. The D gene is left open where the match is weak. Not every row has a clone size; where given, it reads once, few, many or a size class.

d_gene	v_gene	j_gene	abundance	CDR3aa	CDR3nt
.	TRBV7-9	TRBJ1-1	.	CASSFGDNTEAFF	TGTGCCAGCAGCTTCGGGGATAACACTGAAGCTTTCTTT
TRBD2	TRBV9	TRBJ2-5	.	CASSLRGGRETQYF	TGTGCCAGCAGCTTGCGGGGGGGACGGGAGACCCAGTACTTC
.	TRBV15	TRBJ1-1	.	CATGGENTEAFF	TGTGCCACGGGAGGAGAGAACACTGAAGCTTTCTTT
.	TRBV5-4	TRBJ1-2	.	CASSPPGQGRVYGYTF	TGTGCCAGCAGCCCTCCGGGCCAGGGGCGCGTCTATGGCTACACCTTC
TRBD1	TRBV15	TRBJ2-2	.	CATSRDGDSNTGELFF	TGTGCCACCAGCAGAGATGGGGACAGTAACACCGGGGAGCTGTTTTTT
.	TRBV27	TRBJ2-7	.	CASSLLPQGLREQYF	TGTGCCAGCAGTTTATTACCCCAGGGGTTAAGAGAGCAGTACTTC
.	TRBV11-3	TRBJ2-5	.	CASSLVGRLGSLQETQYF	TGTGCCAGCAGCTTAGTAGGTCGCTTGGGCAGCCTCCAAGAGACCCAGTACTTC
.	TRBV9	TRBJ1-1	.	CASSVGRVFTEAFF	TGTGCCAGCAGCGTAGGCAGGGTCTTCACTGAAGCTTTCTTT
.	TRBV13	TRBJ2-5	once	CASSSRQDGETQYF	TGTGCCAGCAGCTCAAGACAGGACGGAGAGACCCAGTACTTC
TRBD2	TRBV2	TRBJ2-3	.	CASSPGLDTDTQYF	TGTGCCAGCAGTCCCGGACTAGACACAGATACGCAGTATTTT
.	TRBV5-4	TRBJ1-3	.	CASNRDAGNTIYF	TGTGCCAGCAACAGAGATGCGGGAAACACCATATATTTT
.	TRBV7-2	TRBJ2-3	.	CASSLAGGGPDTQYF	TGTGCCAGCAGCTTAGCGGGGGGGGGCCCAGATACGCAGTATTTT
.	TRBV19	TRBJ2-7	.	CASSKPQNRDEQYF	TGTGCCAGTAGTAAACCCCAGAACAGGGACGAGCAGTACTTC
TRBD1	TRBV6-5	TRBJ1-2	.	CASRSGQGSYGYTF	TGTGCCAGCAGATCGGGACAGGGAAGCTATGGCTACACCTTC
TRBD1	TRBV5-6	TRBJ1-1	.	CASRYTGGAAEAFF	TGTGCCAGCAGGTACACAGGGGGCGCCGCTGAAGCTTTCTTT
.	TRBV15	TRBJ1-5	.	CATSREGGSGPQHF	TGTGCCACCAGCAGAGAAGGGGGAAGTGGGCCCCAGCATTTT
TRBD2	TRBV6-1	TRBJ2-5	.	CASSEALAGAGGQETQYF	TGTGCCAGCAGTGAAGCACTAGCGGGGGCCGGAGGACAAGAGACCCAGTACTTC
.	TRBV10-3	TRBJ1-1	once	CAITRGGRDTEAFF	TGTGCCATCACAAGGGGGGGGAGGGACACTGAAGCTTTCTTT
TRBD1	TRBV19	TRBJ1-2	.	CASSKGQLYGYTF	TGTGCCAGTAGTAAGGGACAGCTCTATGGCTACACCTTC
.	TRBV6-6	TRBJ1-1	.	CASRLGRDYGEAFF	TGTGCCAGCAGACTAGGACGGGACTATGGTGAAGCTTTCTTT
TRBD1	TRBV27	TRBJ1-2	once	CASSDRGGNYGYTF	TGTGCCAGCAGCGACAGGGGGGGTAACTATGGCTACACCTTC
TRBD2	TRBV9	TRBJ2-3	.	CASSEGASGLSTDTQYF	TGTGCCAGCAGCGAAGGGGCTAGCGGTTTAAGCACAGATACGCAGTATTTT
.	TRBV7-2	TRBJ1-2	.	CASSLGQNYGYTF	TGTGCCAGCAGCTTAGGCCAGAACTATGGCTACACCTTC
.	TRBV5-6	TRBJ2-3	.	CASSLWGQSTDTQYF	TGTGCCAGCAGCTTGTGGGGGCAATCCACAGATACGCAGTATTTT
TRBD1	TRBV7-2	TRBJ1-2	.	CASSLGQLYGYTF	TGTGCCAGCAGCCTGGGACAGCTCTATGGCTACACCTTC
.	TRBV5-1	TRBJ1-1	few	CASSLRRGEAFF	TGCGCCAGCAGCTTGAGGCGGGGTGAAGCTTTCTTT
TRBD2	TRBV7-9	TRBJ2-7	.	CASSPRTSGGIYEQYF	TGTGCCAGCAGCCCTCGGACTAGCGGGGGGATCTACGAGCAGTACTTC
.	TRBV6-1	TRBJ1-1	.	CASSELSNTEAFF	TGTGCCAGCAGTGAACTGTCGAACACTGAAGCTTTCTTT
.	TRBV14	TRBJ2-1	.	CASSQLDEQFF	TGTGCCAGCAGCCAACTAGACGAGCAGTTCTTC
TRBD1	TRBV14	TRBJ2-3	.	CASSQLRQGVMPDTQYF	TGTGCCAGCAGCCAACTTCGACAGGGGGTGATGCCAGATACGCAGTATTTT
.	TRBV28	TRBJ1-1	.	CASSFQGPTEAFF	TGTGCCAGCAGTTTCCAGGGTCCCACTGAAGCTTTCTTT
.	TRBV18	TRBJ2-7	.	CASSPLDRPTYEQYF	TGTGCCAGCTCACCACTCGACAGGCCGACCTACGAGCAGTACTTC
TRBD2	TRBV6-4	TRBJ2-2	.	CASSAGGGNTGELFF	TGTGCCAGCAGTGCCGGCGGGGGTAACACCGGGGAGCTGTTTTTT
.	TRBV13	TRBJ1-2	.	CASSLGSGSGPWGYTF	TGTGCCAGCAGCTTAGGGTCAGGTAGTGGGCCTTGGGGCTACACCTTC
.	TRBV1	TRBJ1-2	.	CTSTSAGITPSYTF	TGCACCAGCACTTCGGCGGGGATTACCCCCTCATACACCTTC